This TCR beta chain was recorded in a study of cytomegalovirus exposure and HLA in healthy donors. CDR1 and CDR2 from the germline V gene are ENHRY and SYGVKD. V lost 1 base to trimming and J lost 1 base, with 8 bases between them. The CDR3 consists of 15 residues. The PCR made use of 60 Vbeta and 13 Jbeta primers. Sequencing used immunoSEQ multiplex PCR; TCRdb keeps in-frame clones, though not all of them. The profile covers approximately 140,000 clones, with around 83% appearing a single time and 1% to 1.5% taken by the ten largest. This clone showed up just once. The sequencing sample was made of PBMCs. The source of this sequence is a girl aged 2 to 10 in good health and CMV-seronegative. V usage is TRBV10-3 and J usage is TRBJ1-5; D is ambiguous. The CDR3 DNA sequence: TGTGCCATCAGTGAGTGGGGAGACAGCAATCAGCCCCAGCATTTT. The encoded protein is CAISEWGDSNQPQHF.